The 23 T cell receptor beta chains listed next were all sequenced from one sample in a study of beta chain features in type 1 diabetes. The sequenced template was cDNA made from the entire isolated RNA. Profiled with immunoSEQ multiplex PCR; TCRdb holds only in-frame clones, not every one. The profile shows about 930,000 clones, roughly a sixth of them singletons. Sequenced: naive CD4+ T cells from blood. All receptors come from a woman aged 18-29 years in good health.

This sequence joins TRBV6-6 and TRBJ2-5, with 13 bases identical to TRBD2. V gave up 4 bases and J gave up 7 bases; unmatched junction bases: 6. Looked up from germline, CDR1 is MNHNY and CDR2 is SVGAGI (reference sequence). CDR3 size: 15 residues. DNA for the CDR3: TGTGCCAGCAGTTCCGGACTAGCGGGAGCGGGGACCCAGTACTTC. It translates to CASSSGLAGAGTQYF.

The CDR3 protein is CASRLKSIHGDTQYF. The CDR3 DNA follows: TGTGCCAGCAGACTAAAGAGCATCCACGGGGATACGCAGTATTTT. The chain recombines TRBV7-9 with TRBJ2-3; D gene ambiguous. This CDR3 region has 15 residues. Germline lookup yields CDR1 SEHNR and CDR2 FQNEAQ (reference sequence). Trimming took off 6 bases at V and 6 bases at J, with 19 bases between the two ends.

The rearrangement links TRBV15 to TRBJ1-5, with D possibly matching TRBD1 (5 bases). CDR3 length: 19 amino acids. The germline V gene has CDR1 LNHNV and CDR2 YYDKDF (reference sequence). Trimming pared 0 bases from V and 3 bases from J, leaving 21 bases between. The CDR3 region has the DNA TGTGCCACCAGCAGAGATTGGCAATGGGGGGAGGCCATCAATCAGCCCCAGCATTTT. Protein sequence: CATSRDWQWGEAINQPQHF.

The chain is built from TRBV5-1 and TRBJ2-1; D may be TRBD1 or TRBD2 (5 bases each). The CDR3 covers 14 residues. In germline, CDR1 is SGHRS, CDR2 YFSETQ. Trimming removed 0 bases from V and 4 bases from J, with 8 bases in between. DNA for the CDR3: TGCGCCAGCAGCTTGGGGGACCGTTACAATGAGCAGTTCTTC. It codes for CASSLGDRYNEQFF.

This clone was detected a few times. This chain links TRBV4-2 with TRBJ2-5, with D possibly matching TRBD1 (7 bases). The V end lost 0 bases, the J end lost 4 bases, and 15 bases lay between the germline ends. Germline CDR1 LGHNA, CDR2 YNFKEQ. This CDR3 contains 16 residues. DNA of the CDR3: TGTGCCAGCAGCCAAGAGAGACAGGGAGGTGGAGAGACCCAGTACTTC. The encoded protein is CASSQERQGGGETQYF.

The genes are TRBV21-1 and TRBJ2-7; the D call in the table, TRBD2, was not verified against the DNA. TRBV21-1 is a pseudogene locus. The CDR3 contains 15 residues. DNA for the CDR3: TGTGCCAGCTGGTACGGCCGGACGGAGGGCTACGAGCAGTACTTC. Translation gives CASWYGRTEGYEQYF.

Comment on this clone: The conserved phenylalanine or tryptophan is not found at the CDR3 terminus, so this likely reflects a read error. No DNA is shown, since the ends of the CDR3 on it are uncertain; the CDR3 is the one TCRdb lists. CDR3 amino acids: CASSPLGLAWPSS. This chain links TRBV7-9 with TRBJ2-7; the table names TRBD2, a call not compared with the DNA. Germline V CDR1 and CDR2: SEHNR, FQNEAQ (reference sequence). The CDR3 numbers 13 amino acids, ends counted.

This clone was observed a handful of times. CDR3 amino acids: CASSLVPPGGGGPQHF. The CDR3 nucleotides read TGTGCCAGCAGCTTAGTTCCACCAGGGGGCGGAGGGCCCCAGCATTTT. V usage is TRBV7-8 and J usage is TRBJ1-5; the match to TRBD1 covers 8 bases. Germline loops: CDR1 SGHVS, CDR2 FQNEAQ. The V and J ends lost 1 base and 9 bases, in that order; junction bases with no gene match: 11. This CDR3 is built from 16 residues.

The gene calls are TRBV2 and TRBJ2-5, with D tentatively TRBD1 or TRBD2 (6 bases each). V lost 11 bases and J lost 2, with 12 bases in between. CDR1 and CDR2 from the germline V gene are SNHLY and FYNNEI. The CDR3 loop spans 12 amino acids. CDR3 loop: CAGRTEQETQYF. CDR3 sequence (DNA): TGTGCCGGGAGGACAGAACAAGAGACCCAGTACTTC.

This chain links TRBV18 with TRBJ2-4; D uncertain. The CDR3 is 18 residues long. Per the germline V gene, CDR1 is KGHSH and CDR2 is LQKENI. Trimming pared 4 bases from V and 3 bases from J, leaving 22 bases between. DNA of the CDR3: TGTGCCAGCTCACACAGCCAGATCACCCCTCACGGCAAAAACATTCAGTACTTC. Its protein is CASSHSQITPHGKNIQYF.

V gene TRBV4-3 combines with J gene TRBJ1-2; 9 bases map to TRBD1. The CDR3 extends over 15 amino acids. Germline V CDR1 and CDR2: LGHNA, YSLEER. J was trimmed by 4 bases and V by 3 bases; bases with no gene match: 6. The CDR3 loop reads CASSQETGGFYGYTF. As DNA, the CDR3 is TGCGCCAGCAGCCAGGAAACAGGGGGCTTCTATGGCTACACCTTC.

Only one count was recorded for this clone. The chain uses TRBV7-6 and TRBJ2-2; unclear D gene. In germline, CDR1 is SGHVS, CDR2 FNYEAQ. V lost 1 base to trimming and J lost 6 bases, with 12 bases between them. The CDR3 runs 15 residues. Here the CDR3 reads CASSLEWARAGELFF. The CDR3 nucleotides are TGTGCCAGCAGCTTAGAATGGGCCCGGGCCGGGGAGCTGTTTTTT. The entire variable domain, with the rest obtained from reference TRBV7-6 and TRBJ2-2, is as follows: GAGVSQSPRYKVTKRGQDVALRCDPISGHVSLYWYRQALGQGPEFLTYFNYEAQQDKSGLPNDRFSAERPEGSISTLTIQRTEQRDSAMYRCASSLEWARAGELFFGEGSRLTVL.

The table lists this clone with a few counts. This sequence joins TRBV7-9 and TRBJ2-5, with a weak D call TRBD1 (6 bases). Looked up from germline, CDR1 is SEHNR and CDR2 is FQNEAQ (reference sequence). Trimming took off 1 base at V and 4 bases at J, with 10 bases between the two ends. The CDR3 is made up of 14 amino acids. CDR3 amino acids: CASSLGGGAETQYF. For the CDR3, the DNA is TGTGCCAGCAGCTTAGGAGGGGGAGCAGAGACCCAGTACTTC.

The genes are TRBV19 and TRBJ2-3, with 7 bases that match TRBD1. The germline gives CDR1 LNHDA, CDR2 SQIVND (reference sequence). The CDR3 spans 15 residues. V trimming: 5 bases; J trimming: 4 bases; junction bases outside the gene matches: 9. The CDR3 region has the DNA TGTGCCAGTAGTGAAGACAGGGTTGATGCAGATACGCAGTATTTT. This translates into CASSEDRVDADTQYF. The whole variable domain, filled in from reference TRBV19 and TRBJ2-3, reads DGGITQSPKYLFRKEGQNVTLSCEQNLNHDAMYWYRQDPGQGLRLIYYSQIVNDFQKGDIAEGYSVSREKKESFPLTVTSAQKNPTAFYLCASSEDRVDADTQYFGPGTRLTVL.

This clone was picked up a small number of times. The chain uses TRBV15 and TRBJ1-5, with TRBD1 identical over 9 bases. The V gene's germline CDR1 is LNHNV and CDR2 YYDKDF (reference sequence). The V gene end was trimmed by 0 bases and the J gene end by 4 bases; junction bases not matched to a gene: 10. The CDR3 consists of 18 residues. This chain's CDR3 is CATSREVTGTGRNQPQHF. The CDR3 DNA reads TGTGCCACCAGCAGAGAGGTAACCGGGACAGGGCGAAATCAGCCCCAGCATTTT. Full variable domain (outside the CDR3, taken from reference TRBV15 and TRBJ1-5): DAMVIQNPRYQVTQFGKPVTLSCSQTLNHNVMYWYQQKSSQAPKLLFHYYDKDFNNEADTPDNFQSRRPNTSFCFLDIRSPGLGDTAMYLCATSREVTGTGRNQPQHFGDGTRLSIL.

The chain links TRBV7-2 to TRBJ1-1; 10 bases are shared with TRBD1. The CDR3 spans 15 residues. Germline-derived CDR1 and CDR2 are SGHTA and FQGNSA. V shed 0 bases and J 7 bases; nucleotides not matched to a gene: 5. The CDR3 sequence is CASSLADRGAYEAFF. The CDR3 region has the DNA TGTGCCAGCAGCTTAGCGGACAGGGGGGCCTATGAAGCTTTCTTT.

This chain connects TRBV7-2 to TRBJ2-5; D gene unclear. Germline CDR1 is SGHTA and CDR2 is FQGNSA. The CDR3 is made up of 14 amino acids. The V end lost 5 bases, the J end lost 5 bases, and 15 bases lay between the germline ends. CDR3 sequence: CASSLHGIAETQYF. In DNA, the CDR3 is TGTGCCAGCAGCCTACATGGTATCGCCGAGACCCAGTACTTC.

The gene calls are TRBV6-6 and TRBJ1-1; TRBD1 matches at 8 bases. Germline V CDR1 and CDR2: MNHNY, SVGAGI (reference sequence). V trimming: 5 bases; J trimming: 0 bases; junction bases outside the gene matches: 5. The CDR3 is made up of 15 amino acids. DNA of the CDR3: TGTGCCAGCAGTCGGACAGGGCTCCTGAACACTGAAGCTTTCTTT. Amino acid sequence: CASSRTGLLNTEAFF.

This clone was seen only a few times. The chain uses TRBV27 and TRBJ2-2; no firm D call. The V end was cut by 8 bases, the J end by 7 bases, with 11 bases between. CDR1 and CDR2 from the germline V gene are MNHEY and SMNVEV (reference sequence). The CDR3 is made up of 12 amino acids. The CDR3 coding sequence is TGTGCCAGCCGCTATAGTGTCGGGGAGCTGTTTTTT. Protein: CASRYSVGELFF.

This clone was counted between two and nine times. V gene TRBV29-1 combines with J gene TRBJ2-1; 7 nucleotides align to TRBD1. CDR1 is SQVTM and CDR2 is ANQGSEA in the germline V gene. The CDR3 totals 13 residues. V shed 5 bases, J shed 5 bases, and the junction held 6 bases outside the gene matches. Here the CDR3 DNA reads TGCAGCGTTTCAGGCGACAGGGACAATGAGCAGTTCTTC. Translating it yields CSVSGDRDNEQFF.

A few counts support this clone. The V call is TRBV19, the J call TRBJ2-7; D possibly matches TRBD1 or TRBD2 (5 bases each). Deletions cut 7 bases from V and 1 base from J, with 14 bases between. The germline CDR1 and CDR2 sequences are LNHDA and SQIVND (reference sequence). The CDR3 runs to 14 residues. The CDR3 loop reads CASTPSRGSYEQYF. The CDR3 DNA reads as TGTGCCAGTACCCCGTCGAGGGGATCCTACGAGCAGTACTTC.

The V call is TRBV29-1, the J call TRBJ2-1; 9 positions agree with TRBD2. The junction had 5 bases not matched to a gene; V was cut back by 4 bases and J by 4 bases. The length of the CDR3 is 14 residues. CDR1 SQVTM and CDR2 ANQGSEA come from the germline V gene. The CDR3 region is CSVASTSGYNEQFF. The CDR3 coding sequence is TGCAGCGTTGCCTCGACTAGCGGATACAATGAGCAGTTCTTC.

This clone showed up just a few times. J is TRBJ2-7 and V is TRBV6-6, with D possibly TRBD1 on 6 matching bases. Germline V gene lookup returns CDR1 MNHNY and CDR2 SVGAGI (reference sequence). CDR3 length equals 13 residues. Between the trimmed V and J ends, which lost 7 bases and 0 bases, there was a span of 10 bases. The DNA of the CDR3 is TGTGCCAGCAATCCGACAGGCTCCTACGAGCAGTACTTC. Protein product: CASNPTGSYEQYF.